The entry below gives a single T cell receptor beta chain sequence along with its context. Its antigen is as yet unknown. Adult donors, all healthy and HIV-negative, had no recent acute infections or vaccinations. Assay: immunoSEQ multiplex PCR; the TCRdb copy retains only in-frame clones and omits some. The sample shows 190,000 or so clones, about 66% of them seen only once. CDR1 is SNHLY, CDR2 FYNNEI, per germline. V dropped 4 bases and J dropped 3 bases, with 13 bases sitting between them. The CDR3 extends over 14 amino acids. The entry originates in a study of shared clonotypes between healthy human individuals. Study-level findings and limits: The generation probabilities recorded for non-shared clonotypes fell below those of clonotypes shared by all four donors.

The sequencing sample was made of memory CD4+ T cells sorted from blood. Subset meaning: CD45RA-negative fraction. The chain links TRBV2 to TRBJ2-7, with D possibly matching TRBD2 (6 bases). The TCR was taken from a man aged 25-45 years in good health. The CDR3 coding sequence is TGTGCCAGCAGTGGCGGGATCCCGGACTACGAGCAGTACTTC. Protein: CASSGGIPDYEQYF. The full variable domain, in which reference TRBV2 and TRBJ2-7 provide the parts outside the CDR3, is EPEVTQTPSHQVTQMGQEVILRCVPISNHLYFYWYRQILGQKVEFLVSFYNNEISEKSEIFDDQFSVERPDGSNFTLKIRSTKLEDSAMYFCASSGGIPDYEQYFGPGTRLTVT.